Each of the 15 T cell receptor beta chains below was sequenced from the same sample in a study of T cells in Graves' hyperthyroidism and ophthalmopathy. What was amplified from RNA transcripts were TCR beta CDR3 regions. The HTBI primer set drove a first-round RT-PCR of the TCR CDR3. One entry per CDR3 protein results from TCRdb running MiXCR on the multiplex PCR reads. The sample has 400,000 to 600,000 distinct CDR3 sequences, 20% to 25% seen once; the top ten hold 26%. Sequenced material: blood. The receptors stem from a man younger than 35 with Graves' hyperthyroidism.

A few counts support this clonotype. The genes are TRBV5-1 and TRBJ2-6, with D uncertain. The CDR3 totals 15 residues. V lost 1 base to trimming and J lost 4 bases, with 9 bases between them. Germline V gene sequence: CDR1 SGHRS, CDR2 YFSETQ. CDR3 region: CASSLKGSGANVLTF. The CDR3, as DNA: TGCGCCAGCAGCTTGAAGGGTTCAGGGGCCAACGTCCTGACTTTC.

Many counts were recorded for this clonotype. The chain links TRBV6-1 to TRBJ2-7; tentative D call: TRBD2 (6 bases). V lost 7 bases and J lost 9, with 13 bases in between. CDR1 is MNHNS, CDR2 SASEGT, per germline. CDR3 length equals 11 residues. The CDR3 DNA follows: TGTGCCAGCACCGACGGGGGTGGGCAGTACTTC. Its translation: CASTDGGGQYF.

This chain connects TRBV11-2 to TRBJ2-5, with 8 bases identical to TRBD2. Per germline, CDR1 SGHAT and CDR2 FQNNGV. J was trimmed by 5 bases and V by 3 bases; bases with no gene match: 5. This CDR3 region has 14 residues. CDR3 sequence: CASSLSGRVETQYF. The DNA for the CDR3 is TGTGCCAGCAGCTTGAGCGGGAGAGTCGAGACCCAGTACTTC.

The rearrangement links TRBV11-3 to TRBJ1-1; D is ambiguous. Germline CDR1 reads SGHNT; CDR2 reads YENEEA. Between the trimmed V and J ends, which lost 2 bases and 0 bases, there was a span of 10 bases. The CDR3 is 15 amino acids. The CDR3, as DNA: TGTGCCAGCAGCTTACCGGTGGCGCTGAACACTGAAGCTTTCTTT. Protein product: CASSLPVALNTEAFF.

The table lists this clonotype with many counts. CDR3: CASTNRVMNTEAFF. CDR3 in DNA: TGTGCCAGCACTAATCGGGTGATGAACACTGAAGCTTTCTTT. The rearrangement joins TRBV12-3 or TRBV12-4 to TRBJ1-1; unclear D gene. The V end was cut by 7 bases, the J end by 0 bases, with 12 bases between. This CDR3 spans 14 amino acids.

This clonotype was counted a few times. The chain carries TRBV28 and TRBJ1-1; D call uncertain. CDR1 and CDR2 (germline): MDHEN, SYDVKM. The CDR3 extends over 13 amino acids. Trimming took 2 bases from V and 4 from J, leaving 8 bases between them. CDR3 sequence: CASSLEFGTEAFF. The CDR3 coding sequence is TGTGCCAGCAGTTTAGAATTCGGCACTGAAGCTTTCTTT.

This clonotype was counted many times. The chain combines TRBV4-1 with TRBJ2-5, with a weak D call TRBD1 (6 bases). Trimming left V 2 bases short and J 5 bases short, with 21 bases between. The germline CDR1 and CDR2 sequences are MGHRA and YSYEKL. The CDR3 is 17 residues long. In nucleotides, the CDR3 is TGCGCCAGCAGCCAATCTAAACCGCCAGGGGCCGGGGAGACCCAGTACTTC. Its translation is CASSQSKPPGAGETQYF.

J is TRBJ1-5 and V is TRBV12-3 or TRBV12-4; D is perhaps TRBD1 (6 bases). V was pared by 6 bases and J by 4 bases, with 16 bases between. The CDR3 sequence is 15 residues long. The CDR3 bases are TGTGCCAGCAGAGCAGGGGTTTCCCTTAATCAGCCCCAGCATTTT. This encodes CASRAGVSLNQPQHF.

This clonotype showed up just a few times. The rearrangement links TRBV20-1 to TRBJ2-2, with 7 bases identical to TRBD2. V lost 5 bases, J lost 2 bases, and 5 bases stayed unmatched. This CDR3 has 14 residues. In germline, CDR1 is DFQATT, CDR2 SNEGSKA (reference sequence). CDR3 nucleotides: TGCAGTGCTGGAGCGGGGAAAAACACCGGGGAGCTGTTTTTT. Its translation is CSAGAGKNTGELFF.

The V call is TRBV5-1, the J call TRBJ1-2; tentatively, D is TRBD1 (5 bases). With 4 bases removed from V and 4 bases from J, the gap between germline ends came to 17 bases. The length of the CDR3 is 15 residues. Per germline, CDR1 SGHRS and CDR2 YFSETQ. CDR3 nucleotides: TGCGCCAGCAGCGGCCGACAGCGCACAGCCTATGGCTACACCTTC. Translation: CASSGRQRTAYGYTF.

This clonotype appeared many times. The gene calls are TRBV7-4 and TRBJ2-7; D not resolved. Germline V gene sequence: CDR1 SGHVT, CDR2 SQSDAQ. The CDR3 loop spans 12 amino acids. Trimming removed 4 bases at V and 7 bases at J, with 11 bases between. The CDR3 is CASSSHTREQYF. For the CDR3, the DNA is TGTGCCAGCAGCTCACATACTCGAGAGCAGTACTTC.

In the case of this clonotype: A much larger clone sits a single nucleotide away, making a read error possible. The V call is TRBV11-2, the J call TRBJ2-7; D may be TRBD2 (6 bases). Germline V lookup: CDR1 SGHAT, CDR2 FQNNGV. This CDR3 region has 16 residues. V was trimmed by 3 bases and J by 0 bases, leaving 15 bases between them. The DNA of the CDR3 is TGTGCCAGCAGCTTTTCGGCGGGGTCACGCTCCTACGAGCAGTACTTC. Protein: CASSFSAGSRSYEQYF.

Ten or more counts support this clonotype. The J gene is TRBJ1-5, the V gene TRBV28, with D tentatively TRBD1 (5 bases). CDR3 length equals 15 residues. Germline lookup yields CDR1 MDHEN and CDR2 SYDVKM. Trimming took 8 bases from V and 3 from J, leaving 17 bases between them. The CDR3 loop reads CASLPTGRDNQPQHF. The DNA of the CDR3 is TGTGCCAGCCTACCTACGGGACGGGACAATCAGCCCCAGCATTTT.

This clonotype was observed a handful of times. The chain recombines TRBV6-1 with TRBJ1-5, with TRBD1 matching 9 bases. Losses at the gene ends were 2 bases for V and 2 bases for J; bases not matched to a gene: 13. Germline V gene lookup returns CDR1 MNHNS and CDR2 SASEGT. The length of the CDR3 is 19 residues. This CDR3 reads CASSERTGDFRRGNQPQHF. CDR3 coding DNA: TGTGCCAGCAGTGAACGGACAGGGGATTTTCGGAGGGGCAATCAGCCCCAGCATTTT.

This clonotype was recorded many times. V is TRBV7-9 and J is TRBJ2-7, with D perhaps matching TRBD1 (6 bases). This CDR3 has 14 residues. Trimming shortened V by 0 bases and J by 3 bases, and 9 bases separated the two germline ends. Germline assignment: CDR1 SEHNR and CDR2 FQNEAQ (reference sequence). For the CDR3, the DNA is TGTGCCAGCAGCTTAGCCAGGGGCTACTACGAGCAGTACTTC. Translating it yields CASSLARGYYEQYF.